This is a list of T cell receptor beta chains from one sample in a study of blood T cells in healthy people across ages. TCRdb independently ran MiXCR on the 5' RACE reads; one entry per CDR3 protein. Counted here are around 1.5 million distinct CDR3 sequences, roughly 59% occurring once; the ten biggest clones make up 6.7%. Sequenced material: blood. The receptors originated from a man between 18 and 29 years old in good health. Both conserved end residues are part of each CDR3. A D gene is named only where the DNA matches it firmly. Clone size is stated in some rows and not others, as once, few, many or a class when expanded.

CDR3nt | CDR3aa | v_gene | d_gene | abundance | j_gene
TGTGCCAGCAGCCTTTCCACCTTCAGGGAGACCAAAAACATTCAGTACTTC | CASSLSTFRETKNIQYF | TRBV11-2 | - | - | TRBJ2-4
TGTGCCAGCAGCCCGGGGACTGGCATGAATCGCGAGCAGTACTTC | CASSPGTGMNREQYF | TRBV14 | - | - | TRBJ2-7
TGCAGCGTCTCATACGGACAGGGGAACACTGAAGCTTTCTTT | CSVSYGQGNTEAFF | TRBV29-1 | TRBD1 | - | TRBJ1-1
TGTGCCAGCAGTTCGACTAGCGGGGCTGACAATGAGCAGTTCTTC | CASSSTSGADNEQFF | TRBV6-5 | TRBD2 | - | TRBJ2-1
TGTGCCAGCAGCCAAGTAGGTGGCGGAGATACGCAGTATTTT | CASSQVGGGDTQYF | TRBV3-1 | - | few | TRBJ2-3
TGCAGTGCTAGGGAAGCCCGGGGCCCAGAAGAGACCCAGTACTTC | CSAREARGPEETQYF | TRBV20-1 | - | - | TRBJ2-5
TGCAGTGCTCTAGCGGGGGCCGGGTACGAGCAGTACTTC | CSALAGAGYEQYF | TRBV20-1 | TRBD2 | - | TRBJ2-7
TGCGCCAGCAGCCAAGTTACCGGCCTCACAGATACGCAGTATTTT | CASSQVTGLTDTQYF | TRBV4-1 | - | - | TRBJ2-3
TGTGCCAGCAGGACAGCGAGCTATGGCTACACCTTC | CASRTASYGYTF | TRBV12-3/TRBV12-4 | - | - | TRBJ1-2
TGTGCCAGCAGTTTAGCGCTAGGGTTCGGTACAGATACGCAGTATTTT | CASSLALGFGTDTQYF | TRBV12-3/TRBV12-4 | - | - | TRBJ2-3
TGTGCCAGCAGTTACCTGAGGTCGCGGGAACCCACAGATACGCAGTATTTT | CASSYLRSREPTDTQYF | TRBV6-6 | - | - | TRBJ2-3
TGTGCCAGCAGCTTAGGCGGGTTAAGGGGTAATGAGCAGTTCTTC | CASSLGGLRGNEQFF | TRBV13 | - | - | TRBJ2-1
TGTGCCAGCAGTTTAGGATGGGAATCCTACGAGCAGTACTTC | CASSLGWESYEQYF | TRBV12-3/TRBV12-4 | - | - | TRBJ2-7
TGTGCCAGCAGCCCCGGGGCGAGGCATGGAGCTTTCTTT | CASSPGARHGAFF | TRBV7-2 | - | - | TRBJ1-1
TGTGCCAGCAGCCCCCGGGACATGTACGAGCAGTACTTC | CASSPRDMYEQYF | TRBV7-9 | - | once | TRBJ2-7
TGTGCCAGCAGCCGGGACTTGCAAGGAACCCAGTACTTC | CASSRDLQGTQYF | TRBV7-6 | - | - | TRBJ2-5
TGCGCCAGCAGCCAAGATCGCAGGAGGGATGGCTACACCTTC | CASSQDRRRDGYTF | TRBV4-1 | - | few | TRBJ1-2
TGCGCCAGCAGCTTGGACGGGGCCAAAAACATTCAGTACTTC | CASSLDGAKNIQYF | TRBV5-1 | - | few | TRBJ2-4
TGCAGTGCTAGATCCAATGAGCAGTTCTTC | CSARSNEQFF | TRBV20-1 | - | many | TRBJ2-1
TGCGCCAGCAGCCAAGGGACAGGGAGTCTAACTAATGAAAAACTGTTTTTT | CASSQGTGSLTNEKLFF | TRBV4-1 | TRBD1 | - | TRBJ1-4
TGCAGCCCAACGGGGACAGTAACCTACGAGCAGTACTTC | CSPTGTVTYEQYF | TRBV29-1 | TRBD1 | - | TRBJ2-7
TGCGCCAGCAGCTTAGGGACACCTCTCTACAATGAGCAGTTCTTC | CASSLGTPLYNEQFF | TRBV5-1 | - | - | TRBJ2-1
TGTGCCAGCAGATTCACGGGTGGCTACACCTTC | CASRFTGGYTF | TRBV6-5 | - | - | TRBJ1-2
TGTGCCATCAACAACAGGGAGGATCAGCCCCAGCATTTT | CAINNREDQPQHF | TRBV10-3 | - | - | TRBJ1-5
TGCGCCAGCAGCCAAGATTGGACCAATGAGCAGTTCTTC | CASSQDWTNEQFF | TRBV4-1 | - | - | TRBJ2-1
TGCGCCAGCAGCTTGGAAACAGGGCCCGGTTGGGACACGCAGTATTTT | CASSLETGPGWDTQYF | TRBV5-1 | - | - | TRBJ2-3
TGTGCCAGCAGATTAAGGGCGAACTACGAGCAGTACTTC | CASRLRANYEQYF | TRBV27 | - | once | TRBJ2-7
TGCGCCAGCAGCCAAGCCGGGACAGCTTTATTCGAGCAGTACTTC | CASSQAGTALFEQYF | TRBV4-1 | TRBD1 | - | TRBJ2-7
TGTGCCAGCAGTTACGGGGGGGACGACTATGGCTACACCTTC | CASSYGGDDYGYTF | TRBV6-5 | - | - | TRBJ1-2
TGCAGTGCCCCGGGACAGATAGCCAAAAACATTCAGTACTTC | CSAPGQIAKNIQYF | TRBV20-1 | TRBD1 | - | TRBJ2-4
TGTGCCAGTAGTATGAGTGCAGGGATTTACGAGCAGTACTTC | CASSMSAGIYEQYF | TRBV19 | - | few | TRBJ2-7
TGTGCCAGCAGTGCCTTCTTAGGGGGATCAGCAGATACGCAGTATTTT | CASSAFLGGSADTQYF | TRBV2 | - | - | TRBJ2-3
TGCGCCAGCAGCCCCCTAGGCCGAGCGACCCCCTACGAGCAGTACTTC | CASSPLGRATPYEQYF | TRBV4-1 | - | - | TRBJ2-7
TGTGCCAGCAGCTCCCGGGCGGGGAGGCGAGAGCAGTACTTC | CASSSRAGRREQYF | TRBV6-2/TRBV6-3 | - | - | TRBJ2-7
TGTGCCAGCAGTTCCGCCTTCGGGGAGACCCAGTACTTC | CASSSAFGETQYF | TRBV27 | - | - | TRBJ2-5
TGCAGCGTTGAAGCGTCCCGGTCTGGGGCCAACGTCCTGACTTTC | CSVEASRSGANVLTF | TRBV29-1 | - | - | TRBJ2-6
TGCGCCAGCAGCCTACACTCGGGACAGGGGAGCCGAGAGACCCAGTACTTC | CASSLHSGQGSRETQYF | TRBV4-3 | TRBD1 | - | TRBJ2-5
TGTGCCAGCAGTTTCGCCCCTGAAGCTTTCTTT | CASSFAPEAFF | TRBV12-3/TRBV12-4 | - | once | TRBJ1-1
TGCAGCGCGGGGGGAGGGGCGCCGATCAATGAGCAGTTCTTC | CSAGGGAPINEQFF | TRBV29-1 | TRBD2 | - | TRBJ2-1
TGTGCCAGCAGCGCCGGACAGGGCGAAGCTTTCTTT | CASSAGQGEAFF | TRBV9 | TRBD1 | - | TRBJ1-1
TGTGCCAGCAGCCAAGATACAGGGTATCGGCCCCAGCATTTT | CASSQDTGYRPQHF | TRBV4-2 | - | few | TRBJ1-5
TGTGCCAGCTCACTCAAGGCAGACCAACGAACAGATACGCAGTATTTT | CASSLKADQRTDTQYF | TRBV18 | - | - | TRBJ2-3
TGTGCCAGCAGTTTAGGTCCTAGCGGGTTCTACGAGCAGTACTTC | CASSLGPSGFYEQYF | TRBV27 | TRBD2 | few | TRBJ2-7
TGTGCCAGCAGTTTAGTGAGGACTAGATACAATGAGCAGTTCTTC | CASSLVRTRYNEQFF | TRBV12-3/TRBV12-4 | TRBD2 | - | TRBJ2-1
TGCGCCAGCAGCTCTTCTTTCCGGGACAGCTCTCCTCGGGGGTATGGCTACACCTTC | CASSSSFRDSSPRGYGYTF | TRBV4-1 | TRBD1 | few | TRBJ1-2
TGCGCCAGCAGTCCAGGGACTAGAGCGGGAGGCCCGGTGACCTACGAGCAGTACTTC | CASSPGTRAGGPVTYEQYF | TRBV10-2 | TRBD2 | - | TRBJ2-7
TGCAGCGTCGGCAGGGGGGGTAGTGAAGAGCAGTACTTC | CSVGRGGSEEQYF | TRBV29-1 | - | - | TRBJ2-5
TGTGCCAGCAGCACCCAGACAGTGAGCTCCTATAATTCACCCCTCCGCTTT | CASSTQTVSSYNSPLRF | TRBV16 | - | - | TRBJ1-6
TGTGCCAGCAGCGTCCGGGACAGGGGTAAAGAGACCCAGTACTTC | CASSVRDRGKETQYF | TRBV7-8 | TRBD1 | few | TRBJ2-5
TGTGCCAGCAGTCCGTGGGGACAGGGGGACGACGAGCAGTACTTC | CASSPWGQGDDEQYF | TRBV12-3/TRBV12-4 | TRBD1 | - | TRBJ2-7
TGTGCCAGCAGCCTGCCGGGGCCACCCAATTCACCCCTCCACTTT | CASSLPGPPNSPLHF | TRBV5-5 | - | - | TRBJ1-6
TGTGCCAGCAGCTTGGTCCGGGACAGTCAAGCTGAAGCTTTCTTT | CASSLVRDSQAEAFF | TRBV5-5 | TRBD1 | - | TRBJ1-1
TGTGCCAGCAGTGACAGGGGACGGCACTCTGGGGCCAACGTCCTGACTTTC | CASSDRGRHSGANVLTF | TRBV12-3/TRBV12-4 | TRBD1 | - | TRBJ2-6
TGCAGCGCGGGACAAGCAACTAATGAAAAACTGTTTTTT | CSAGQATNEKLFF | TRBV29-1 | - | - | TRBJ1-4